The T cell receptor (beta chain) described here comes from a study of blood T cell repertoires in COVID-19. Across the whole study: Samples of COVID-19 (acute and convalescent) were obtained from the United States, Italy and Spain. PBMCs, B-cell-depleted T cells, or T cells were the source of the cDNA or gDNA that made up the material.

Authors' data handling: Amplification of reference gene primers provided the estimated nucleated cell counts. Here immunoSEQ multiplex PCR was the method, and the copy in TCRdb shows in-frame clones only, minus some. Clone size and the V and J calls come from that table; the DNA yielded D and trimming. This sample carries 170,000 or so clones, about 75% of them seen once, and the ten largest clones take about 26%. The material sequenced was peripheral blood. The sequence came from a woman in her 70s with acute or convalescent COVID-19.

This CDR3 reads CASSEQGYEQYF. In DNA form, the CDR3 reads TGTGCCAGCAGCGAACAGGGCTACGAGCAGTACTTC. This sequence joins TRBV7-9 and TRBJ2-7; the D gene is possibly TRBD1 (6 bases). The germline V gene has CDR1 SEHNR and CDR2 FQNEAQ (reference sequence). Trimming cost V 5 bases and J 3 bases, with 8 bases left between them. This CDR3 has 12 residues.